This entry features one T cell receptor (beta chain) sequence. Sequencing used immunoSEQ multiplex PCR; TCRdb keeps in-frame clones, though not all of them. The data show 45,000 or so clones, with approximately 91% seen just once and around 5% held by the top ten. This entry belongs to a study of PD-1 blockade in classical Hodgkin lymphoma. Trimming shortened V by 5 bases and J by 3 bases, and 18 bases separated the two germline ends. Germline CDR1 is SGHVS and CDR2 is FQNEAQ. This CDR3 comprises 16 residues. Indicated time point: newly diagnosed, previously untreated cHL patient sample. The clonotype comes from a human donor with classical Hodgkin lymphoma. Specimen: peripheral blood mononuclear cells (PBMCs). This chain links TRBV7-8 with TRBJ2-3; no reliable D call. The CDR3 coding sequence is TGTGCCAGCAGCCGCAGACTCGAAATAGAAACAGATACGCAGTATTTT. As protein: CASSRRLEIETDTQYF.